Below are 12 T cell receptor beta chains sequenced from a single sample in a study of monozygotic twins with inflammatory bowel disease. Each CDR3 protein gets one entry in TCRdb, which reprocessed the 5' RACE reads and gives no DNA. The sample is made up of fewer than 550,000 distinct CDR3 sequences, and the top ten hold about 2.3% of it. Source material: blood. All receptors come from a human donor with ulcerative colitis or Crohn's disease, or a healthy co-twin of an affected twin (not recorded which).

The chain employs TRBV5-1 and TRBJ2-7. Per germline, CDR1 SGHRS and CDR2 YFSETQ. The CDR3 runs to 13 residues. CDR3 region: CASSFQTRYEQYF.

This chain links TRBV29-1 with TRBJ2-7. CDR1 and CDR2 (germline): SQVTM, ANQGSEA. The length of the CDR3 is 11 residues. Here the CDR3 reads CSVGSAYEQYF.

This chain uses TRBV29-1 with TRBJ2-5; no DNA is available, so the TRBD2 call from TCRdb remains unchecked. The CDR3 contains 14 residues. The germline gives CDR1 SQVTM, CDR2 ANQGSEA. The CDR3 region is CSVGTSGGVETQYF.

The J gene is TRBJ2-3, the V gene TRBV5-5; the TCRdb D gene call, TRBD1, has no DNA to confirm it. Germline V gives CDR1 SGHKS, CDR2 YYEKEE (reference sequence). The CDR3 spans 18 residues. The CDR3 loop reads CASSLLFTDRVTTDTQYF.

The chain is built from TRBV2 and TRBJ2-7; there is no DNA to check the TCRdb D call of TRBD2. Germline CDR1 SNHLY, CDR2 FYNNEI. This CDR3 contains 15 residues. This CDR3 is CASRLMEGSLYEQYF. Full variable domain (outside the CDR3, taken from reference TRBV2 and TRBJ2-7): EPEVTQTPSHQVTQMGQEVILRCVPISNHLYFYWYRQILGQKVEFLVSFYNNEISEKSEIFDDQFSVERPDGSNFTLKIRSTKLEDSAMYFCASRLMEGSLYEQYFGPGTRLTVT.

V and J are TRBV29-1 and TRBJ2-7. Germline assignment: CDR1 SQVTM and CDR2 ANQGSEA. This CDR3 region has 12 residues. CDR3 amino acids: CSVSDGYYEQYF.

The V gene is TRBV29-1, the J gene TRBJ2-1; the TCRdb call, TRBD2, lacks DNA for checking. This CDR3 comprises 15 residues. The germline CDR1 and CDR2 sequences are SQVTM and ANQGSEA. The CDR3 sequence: CSVTYSGRGGNEQFF.

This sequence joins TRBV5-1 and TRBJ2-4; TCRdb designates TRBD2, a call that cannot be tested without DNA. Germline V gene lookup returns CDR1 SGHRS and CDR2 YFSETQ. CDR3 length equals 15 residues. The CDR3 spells CASSVDPTSLDIQYF.

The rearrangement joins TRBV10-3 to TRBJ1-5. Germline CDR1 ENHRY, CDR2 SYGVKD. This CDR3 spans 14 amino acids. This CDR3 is CAISTDTSNQPQHF.

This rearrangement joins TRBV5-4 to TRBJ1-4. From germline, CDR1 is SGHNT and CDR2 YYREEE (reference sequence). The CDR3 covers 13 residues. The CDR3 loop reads CASSSVENEKLFF. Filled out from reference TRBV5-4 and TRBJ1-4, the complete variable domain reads ETGVTQSPTHLIKTRGQQVTLRCSSQSGHNTVSWYQQALGQGPQFIFQYYREEENGRGNFPPRFSGLQFPNYSSELNVNALELDDSALYLCASSSVENEKLFFGSGTQLSVL.

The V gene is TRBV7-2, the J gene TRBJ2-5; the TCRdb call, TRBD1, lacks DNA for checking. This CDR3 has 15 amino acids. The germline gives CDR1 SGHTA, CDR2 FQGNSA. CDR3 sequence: CASSLVQTARETQYF.

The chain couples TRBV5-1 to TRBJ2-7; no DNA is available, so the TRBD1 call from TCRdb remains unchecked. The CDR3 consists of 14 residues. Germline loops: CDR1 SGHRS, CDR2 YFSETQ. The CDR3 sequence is CASRGRGESYEQYF. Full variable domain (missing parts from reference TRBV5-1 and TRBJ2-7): KAGVTQTPRYLIKTRGQQVTLSCSPISGHRSVSWYQQTPGQGLQFLFEYFSETQRNKGNFPGRFSGRQFSNSRSEMNVSTLELGDSALYLCASRGRGESYEQYFGPGTRLTVT.